Listed here are 23 T cell receptor beta chains from one sample, sequenced in a study of blood T cells in healthy people across ages. With a J-beta primer mix and a sample-barcoded 5' primer, a second PCR ran about 7 to 12 cycles. MiXCR, applied by TCRdb to the 5' RACE reads, yields one record per CDR3 protein. This sample has under 800,000 distinct CDR3 sequences, with around 46% found just once. The specimen was blood. The receptor set was obtained from an older woman in good health.

In this sample, this clonotype turned up once. The chain employs TRBV4-1 and TRBJ2-5; 7 bases agree with TRBD1. The germline V gene has CDR1 MGHRA and CDR2 YSYEKL. V lost 3 bases to trimming and J lost 2 bases; unmatched junction nucleotides: 3. The CDR3 length is 14 residues. The chain's CDR3 is CASSQTGLQETQYF. DNA of the CDR3: TGCGCCAGCAGCCAGACAGGGCTTCAAGAGACCCAGTACTTC.

As to this clonotype: This clone may be a read error of a much larger clone one base away. The CDR3 sequence: CTSSSRVTDTQYF. Here the CDR3 DNA reads TGTACCAGCAGCTCAAGGGTAACAGATACGCAGTATTTT. The chain couples TRBV7-3 to TRBJ2-3; D unclear. The CDR3 has 13 amino acids. CDR1 and CDR2 from the germline V gene are SGHTA and FQGTGA.

The rearrangement uses TRBV3-1 and TRBJ1-2, with D possibly matching TRBD1 (5 bases). The CDR3 runs 15 residues. V dropped 0 bases and J dropped 7 bases, with 15 bases sitting between them. Looked up from germline, CDR1 is LGHDT and CDR2 is YNNKEL (reference sequence). The CDR3 coding sequence is TGTGCCAGCAGCCAAGACGGCGGGGGATGGCGTGGCTACACCTTC. Translated, it gives CASSQDGGGWRGYTF.

V gene TRBV11-3 combines with J gene TRBJ2-3; 10 bases match TRBD1. This CDR3 is built from 15 residues. The J segment lost 6 bases and the V segment lost 3 bases, leaving 6 bases of the junction unmatched. Germline V gives CDR1 SGHNT, CDR2 YENEEA. CDR3 region: CASSLGQGYSDTQYF. The CDR3 nucleotides are TGTGCCAGCAGCTTGGGACAGGGGTATTCCGATACGCAGTATTTT. Variable domain in full (rest from reference TRBV11-3 and TRBJ2-3): EAGVVQSPRYKIIEKKQPVAFWCNPISGHNTLYWYLQNLGQGPELLIRYENEEAVDDSQLPKDRFSAERLKGVDSTLKIQPAELGDSAVYLCASSLGQGYSDTQYFGPGTRLTVL.

This clonotype was observed a handful of times. This chain joins TRBV10-3 and TRBJ1-5; TRBD1 agrees at 7 bases. Germline V lookup: CDR1 ENHRY, CDR2 SYGVKD. The CDR3 is 14 amino acids. V lost 0 bases, J lost 7 bases, and 3 bases stayed unmatched. The CDR3 loop is CAISESETGQPQHF. The CDR3 DNA is TGTGCCATCAGTGAGTCGGAGACAGGGCAGCCCCAGCATTTT.

The V gene is TRBV10-2, the J gene TRBJ1-4, with D unresolved. The germline V and J ends were trimmed by 7 bases and 0 bases, with 9 bases remaining between them. CDR3 length equals 14 residues. From germline, CDR1 is WSHSY and CDR2 SAAADI. The CDR3 sequence is CASTPGSTNEKLFF. Written as DNA, the CDR3 is TGCGCCAGCACCCCCGGGTCAACTAATGAAAAACTGTTTTTT.

Only a few counts were recorded for this clonotype. The CDR3 region is CASSGGTFLAKNIQYF. The CDR3 region has the DNA TGTGCCAGCAGCGGAGGGACGTTTCTAGCCAAAAACATTCAGTACTTC. The chain carries TRBV9 and TRBJ2-4; D might be TRBD1 or TRBD2, each matching 5 bases. Germline V gene lookup returns CDR1 SGDLS and CDR2 YYNGEE. Trimming removed 3 bases from V and 0 bases from J, with 13 bases in between. The CDR3 runs 16 residues. The full variable domain, its missing parts supplied by reference TRBV9 and TRBJ2-4, is DSGVTQTPKHLITATGQRVTLRCSPRSGDLSVYWYQQSLDQGLQFLIQYYNGEERAKGNILERFSAQQFPDLHSELNLSSLELGDSALYFCASSGGTFLAKNIQYFGAGTRLSVL.

The V gene is TRBV7-9, the J gene TRBJ2-1; D unclear. The CDR3 spans 16 residues. Germline V lookup: CDR1 SEHNR, CDR2 FQNEAQ (reference sequence). The V end lost 5 bases, the J end lost 8 bases, and 22 bases lay between the germline ends. DNA of the CDR3: TGTGCCAGCAGCACCCTTGGTGGACCTAAGGGCGATGAGCAGTTCTTC. Encoded protein: CASSTLGGPKGDEQFF.

The chain couples TRBV7-9 to TRBJ1-2; a weak D match, TRBD1 (5 bases). This CDR3 region has 13 residues. V shed 3 bases and J shed 10 bases, with 15 bases lying between them. CDR1 is SEHNR, CDR2 FQNEAQ, per germline (reference sequence). The CDR3 reads CASSFTRTQDYTF. The CDR3 region has the DNA TGTGCCAGCAGCTTCACCAGGACACAGGACTACACCTTC.

This clonotype was picked up many times. Written as DNA, the CDR3 is TGTGCCAGCAGCCAAGATTTTGCCACTAGCGGGAGCATTCACTACGAGCAGTACTTC. The encoded protein is CASSQDFATSGSIHYEQYF. The V call is TRBV4-2, the J call TRBJ2-7, with 11 bases lining up with TRBD2. The CDR3 runs to 19 residues. From germline, CDR1 is LGHNA and CDR2 YNFKEQ. The V segment lost 0 bases and the J segment 3 bases; nucleotides outside the gene matches: 13.

The chain links TRBV3-1 to TRBJ2-3; 7 bases fit TRBD2. The ends lost 2 bases at V and 5 bases at J; junction bases unmatched: 10. In germline, CDR1 is LGHDT, CDR2 YNNKEL (reference sequence). The CDR3 totals 16 residues. The CDR3 protein is CASSQSRRERRDTQYF. In nucleotides, the CDR3 is TGTGCCAGCAGCCAAAGTAGGCGGGAGCGGAGAGATACGCAGTATTTT.

This sequence joins TRBV28 and TRBJ2-5; 11 nucleotides agree with TRBD2. Germline lookup yields CDR1 MDHEN and CDR2 SYDVKM. V lost 6 bases to trimming and J lost 0 bases; unmatched junction nucleotides: 9. CDR3 length: 17 residues. The CDR3 loop reads CASSSPEGLADQETQYF. CDR3 in DNA: TGTGCCAGCAGCTCGCCAGAGGGACTAGCGGACCAAGAGACCCAGTACTTC. The full variable domain, in which reference TRBV28 and TRBJ2-5 provide the parts outside the CDR3, is DVKVTQSSRYLVKRTGEKVFLECVQDMDHENMFWYRQDPGLGLRLIYFSYDVKMKEKGDIPEGYSVSREKKERFSLILESASTNQTSMYLCASSSPEGLADQETQYFGPGTRLLVL.

The chain combines TRBV20-1 with TRBJ1-2; no clear D gene. Per germline, CDR1 DFQATT and CDR2 SNEGSKA (reference sequence). The ends were cut back, 4 bases at V and 3 bases at J, with 12 bases in the middle. The CDR3 covers 13 residues. CDR3 loop: CSATRDADYGYTF. In DNA, the CDR3 is TGCAGTGCTACCCGGGATGCTGACTATGGCTACACCTTC.

The chain recombines TRBV11-2 with TRBJ2-5, with TRBD2 identical over 10 bases. This CDR3 region has 16 residues. Germline V gene data show CDR1 as SGHAT and CDR2 as FQNNGV. The junction had 7 bases not matched to a gene; V was cut back by 2 bases and J by 4 bases. The CDR3 region has the DNA TGTGCCAGCAGCTTATCCCCAGCGGGGGGGCCAGAGACCCAGTACTTC. Translating it yields CASSLSPAGGPETQYF.

The chain uses TRBV23-1 and TRBJ1-2, with D possibly being TRBD1 (5 bases). TRBV23-1 qualifies as an ORF whose function is uncertain. V lost 2 bases and J 6 bases, leaving 13 bases between the germline ends. There are 14 residues in the CDR3. The CDR3: CASSQPLGPNGYTF. DNA of the CDR3: TGCGCCAGCAGTCAACCATTGGGGCCGAATGGCTACACCTTC.

This clonotype has just one count. CDR3 DNA: TGTGCCAGCAGTTACTCGCGGGGGCTCGGGGCCCAGTACTTC. This encodes CASSYSRGLGAQYF. The V and J genes are TRBV6-6 and TRBJ2-5; TRBD2 is a possible D gene (7 bases). V was cut by 0 bases and J by 9 bases, with 14 bases left in between. Germline V gene data show CDR1 as MNHNY and CDR2 as SVGAGI (reference sequence). CDR3 length: 14 amino acids.

This chain joins TRBV5-1 and TRBJ2-1; no definite D call. Germline V gene lookup returns CDR1 SGHRS and CDR2 YFSETQ. V lost 7 bases and J lost 6, with 8 bases in between. The CDR3 runs 11 residues. The CDR3 bases are TGCGCCAGCCGAGCCAGCAATGAGCAGTTCTTC. Translating gives CASRASNEQFF.

This clonotype was observed a handful of times. J is TRBJ2-7 and V is TRBV9; no definite D call. V gave up 4 bases and J gave up 0 bases, with 17 bases separating them. CDR3 length: 16 amino acids. Germline values: CDR1 SGDLS, CDR2 YYNGEE. The CDR3 spells CASSPGPGLSSYEQYF. Written as DNA, the CDR3 is TGTGCCAGCAGCCCGGGTCCTGGTTTAAGCTCCTACGAGCAGTACTTC.

This clonotype came up a few times. V is TRBV7-2 and J is TRBJ2-1; 8 nucleotides match TRBD2. V was clipped by 2 bases and J by 4 bases; unmatched bases: 7. The CDR3 is made up of 16 amino acids. Germline assignment: CDR1 SGHTA and CDR2 FQGNSA. The CDR3 DNA reads as TGTGCCAGCAGCTTAAATGGAGCGGGAGAGTACAATGAGCAGTTCTTC. Translation gives CASSLNGAGEYNEQFF.

This clonotype was detected only a few times. This chain joins TRBV20-1 and TRBJ2-1; no definite D call. Trimming stripped 7 bases from V and 4 bases from J, with 20 bases between. The CDR3 sequence is 15 residues long. Germline-derived CDR1 and CDR2 are DFQATT and SNEGSKA (reference sequence). CDR3 amino acids: CSGKDLTVGYNEQFF. CDR3 nucleotide sequence: TGCAGTGGAAAGGACCTCACAGTCGGGTACAATGAGCAGTTCTTC.

The chain employs TRBV6-5 and TRBJ1-1; D is perhaps TRBD1 (5 bases). The CDR3 consists of 18 residues. CDR1 is MNHEY and CDR2 is SVGAGI in the germline V gene. Trimming took 4 bases from V and 0 from J, leaving 21 bases between them. The CDR3 DNA reads as TGTGCCAGCAGTTTCCTCACCGGGGCCGGCAAGGTGAACACTGAAGCTTTCTTT. Protein: CASSFLTGAGKVNTEAFF.

The rearrangement links TRBV4-3 to TRBJ1-3; D not resolved. The CDR3 totals 18 residues. V gave up 1 base and J gave up 0 bases, with 16 bases separating them. Germline V gives CDR1 LGHNA, CDR2 YSLEER. The chain's CDR3 is CASSQGGGGYLSGNTIYF. The CDR3 DNA follows: TGCGCCAGCAGCCAAGGAGGTGGTGGGTACCTCTCTGGAAACACCATATATTTT.

The chain carries TRBV27 and TRBJ1-3; 10 nucleotides align to TRBD1. The CDR3 consists of 16 residues. The germline CDR1 and CDR2 sequences are MNHEY and SMNVEV (reference sequence). With 5 bases clipped from V and 0 bases from J, the junction kept 4 bases outside the gene matches. The CDR3 region has the DNA TGTGCCAGCAGTACTTGGACAGGGGGCTCTGGAAACACCATATATTTT. It yields the protein CASSTWTGGSGNTIYF.